This TCR beta chain was identified in a study of blood T cell repertoires in COVID-19. About the study: The analysed material was cDNA or gDNA that came from T cells, B-cell-depleted T cells, or PBMCs.

Trimming pared 0 bases from V and 2 bases from J, leaving 13 bases between. Germline CDR1 is LGHNA and CDR2 is YSLEER. CDR3 length: 16 amino acids. Produced via immunoSEQ multiplex PCR; TCRdb's table is partial and in-frame only. Found here are approximately 160,000 clones, over 90% of them singletons; the top ten hold about 2%. Sequencing was done on a sample of peripheral blood. The genes are TRBV4-3 and TRBJ1-2; D unclear. This TCR was recovered from an older woman with COVID-19, enrolled during active disease. The CDR3 is CASSQDWGGKNYGYTF. CDR3 in DNA: TGCGCCAGCAGCCAAGATTGGGGAGGGAAAAACTATGGCTACACCTTC.